Presented here are 31 T cell receptor beta chains from one specimen sequenced in a study of CD8+CD57+ T cells in acquired aplastic anemia. Before being chosen for sequencing, patients had shown CD8+CD57+ cell expansion by flow cytometry. Genomic DNA acted as the template from which TCR beta VDJ combination and CDR3 sequence profiling were carried out. In TCRdb, the reads were re-called with MiXCR into one record per CDR3 protein. The table shows 100,000 to 150,000 distinct CDR3 sequences, with almost 40% occurring only once. Source material: sorted CD4+, CD8+, or CD8+CD57+ T cells (not recorded which) from PBMCs. The receptors stem from a human donor with aplastic anemia.

The chain recombines TRBV24-1 with TRBJ2-3; 13 nucleotides match TRBD2. V shed 7 bases and J 2 bases; nucleotides not matched to a gene: 5. This CDR3 has 16 amino acids. Germline V gives CDR1 KGHDR, CDR2 SFDVKD. Written as DNA, the CDR3 is TGTGCCACCAGGGGGACTAGCGGGGTTCACACAGATACGCAGTATTTT. Protein sequence: CATRGTSGVHTDTQYF.

The rearrangement uses TRBV10-2 and TRBJ1-5, with D perhaps matching TRBD1 (5 bases). The CDR3 extends over 14 amino acids. The germline CDR1 and CDR2 sequences are WSHSY and SAAADI. V shed 7 bases and J shed 3 bases, with 13 bases lying between them. Here the CDR3 DNA reads TGCGCCAGCATGGGCAGGGAGATCAATCAGCCCCAGCATTTT. It encodes CASMGREINQPQHF.

The rearrangement links TRBV4-1 to TRBJ2-2; D remains unclear. V was cut by 0 bases and J by 0 bases, with 11 bases left in between. Germline V gene sequence: CDR1 MGHRA, CDR2 YSYEKL. CDR3 length equals 17 residues. CDR3 sequence: CASSQDKASPNTGELFF. Written as DNA, the CDR3 is TGCGCCAGCAGCCAAGACAAGGCCAGTCCGAACACCGGGGAGCTGTTTTTT.

In this sample, this clonotype turned up many times. The chain has TRBV20-1 and TRBJ1-2; D call uncertain. From germline, CDR1 is DFQATT and CDR2 SNEGSKA (reference sequence). Trimming cost V 6 bases and J 4 bases, with 15 bases left between them. The CDR3 consists of 13 residues. CDR3 DNA sequence: TGCAGTGCACCTAATCAGGATGCCTATGGCTACACCTTC. This codes for CSAPNQDAYGYTF.

Points on this clonotype: A junction boundary mismatches the germline segment, possibly from a read error. The chain links TRBV7-9 to TRBJ1-5, with 7 bases aligning to TRBD1. This CDR3 spans 14 amino acids. CDR1 is SEHNR, CDR2 FQNEAQ, per germline (reference sequence). CDR3 DNA sequence: TGTGCCAGCAGCCGGGACAGCTCAAATCCGCCCCAGCATTTT. Its translation: CASSRDSSNPPQHF.

J is TRBJ2-7 and V is TRBV7-9; TRBD1 matches 9 bases. The CDR3 has 15 residues. Germline V gene data show CDR1 as SEHNR and CDR2 as FQNEAQ (reference sequence). Trimming cost V 2 bases and J 5 bases; bases outside gene matches: 7. CDR3 amino acids: CASSLTGTGNHEQYF. In DNA form, the CDR3 reads TGTGCCAGCAGCTTAACCGGGACAGGGAACCACGAGCAGTACTTC.

This clonotype was picked up many times. The chain employs TRBV12-3 or TRBV12-4 and TRBJ1-4; weak D call: TRBD1 (5 bases). The length of the CDR3 is 16 residues. The germline V and J ends were trimmed by 8 bases and 4 bases, with 20 bases remaining between them. The DNA of the CDR3 is TGTGCCAGCTACAAGTGGGACGGGACTCATAATGAAAAACTGTTTTTT. It codes for CASYKWDGTHNEKLFF.

The sample holds many counts of this clonotype. This rearrangement joins TRBV19 to TRBJ2-2, with TRBD1 matching 7 bases. The CDR3 has 16 residues. V was clipped by 4 bases and J by 1 base; unmatched bases: 6. Germline assignment: CDR1 LNHDA and CDR2 SQIVND (reference sequence). CDR3 DNA: TGTGCCAGTAGTACCCCGGGACAGATGAACACCGGGGAGCTGTTTTTT. It translates to CASSTPGQMNTGELFF.

A remark on this clonotype: Given a much more abundant clone one base away, this may be a read error. The chain uses TRBV5-8 and TRBJ1-1, with D perhaps matching TRBD1 (5 bases). Germline V gene lookup returns CDR1 SGHTS and CDR2 YDEGEE. The ends were cut back, 3 bases at V and 5 bases at J, with 14 bases in the middle. The length of the CDR3 is 14 residues. CDR3 in amino acids: CASSYRGRATEAFF. In DNA, the CDR3 is TGTGCCAGCAGCTACCGGGGCAGGGCGACTGAAGCTTTCTTT. Full variable domain (rest looked up from reference TRBV5-8 and TRBJ1-1): EAGVTQSPTHLIKTRGQQATLRCSPISGHTSVYWYQQALGLGLQFLLWYDEGEERNRGNFPPRFSGRQFPNYSSELNVNALELEDSALYLCASSYRGRATEAFFGQGTRLTVV.

This clonotype was found many times. The V gene is TRBV19, the J gene TRBJ2-3; D might be TRBD1 (6 bases). The germline V and J ends were trimmed by 3 bases and 1 base, with 11 bases remaining between them. The CDR3 length is 15 residues. Germline-derived CDR1 and CDR2 are LNHDA and SQIVND (reference sequence). CDR3 in amino acids: CASSIGTPRTDTQYF. The CDR3 DNA follows: TGTGCCAGTAGTATCGGGACACCTCGCACAGATACGCAGTATTTT. Complete variable domain (other parts from reference TRBV19 and TRBJ2-3): DGGITQSPKYLFRKEGQNVTLSCEQNLNHDAMYWYRQDPGQGLRLIYYSQIVNDFQKGDIAEGYSVSREKKESFPLTVTSAQKNPTAFYLCASSIGTPRTDTQYFGPGTRLTVL.

This clonotype was recorded many times. V and J are TRBV20-1 and TRBJ1-2; TRBD1 might be the D (5 bases). The CDR3 length is 14 residues. Deletions cut 5 bases from V and 6 bases from J, with 19 bases between. Germline assignment: CDR1 DFQATT and CDR2 SNEGSKA (reference sequence). CDR3 in amino acids: CSASPVGGTHGYTF. CDR3 nucleotide sequence: TGCAGTGCTTCCCCGGTGGGGGGTACGCATGGCTACACCTTC.

This clonotype came up a few times. The V and J genes are TRBV10-2 and TRBJ2-7, with D possibly being TRBD1 (6 bases). The CDR3 is 14 residues long. The germline V gene has CDR1 WSHSY and CDR2 SAAADI. Deletions cut 0 bases from V and 3 bases from J, with 9 bases between. CDR3 amino acids: CASSESRDNYEQYV. The CDR3 DNA is TGCGCCAGCAGTGAGTCGAGGGACAACTACGAGCAGTACGTC.

V usage is TRBV3-1 and J usage is TRBJ2-1; no clear D. Per germline, CDR1 LGHDT and CDR2 YNNKEL (reference sequence). The V and J ends lost 0 bases and 0 bases respectively, with 15 bases between them. The CDR3 loop spans 18 amino acids. The CDR3 here is CASSQESLMESSYNEQFF. The CDR3 region has the DNA TGTGCCAGCAGCCAAGAATCCCTCATGGAGAGCTCCTACAATGAGCAGTTCTTC.

A word on this clonotype: This may be a read error: a much more frequent sequence differs by one nucleotide. The rearrangement links TRBV13 to TRBJ2-1; 11 nucleotides line up with TRBD2. The CDR3 runs 18 residues. CDR1 is PRHDT and CDR2 is FYEKMQ in the germline V gene (reference sequence). The CDR3, as DNA: TGTGCCAGCAGCCTAAAACTAGCGGGGGTGCGTGGCTACAATGAGCAGTCCTTC. Residues: CASSLKLAGVRGYNEQSF.

The chain couples TRBV11-2 to TRBJ2-7; 10 bases map to TRBD1. Germline CDR1 SGHAT, CDR2 FQNNGV. Unmatched junction bases numbered 7, after V lost 5 bases and J lost 0 bases. The CDR3 length is 16 residues. The CDR3 DNA is TGTGCCAGCAGCCATCCCGGGACAGGGGTCTCCTACGAGCAGTACTTC. Its protein product is CASSHPGTGVSYEQYF.

This clonotype came up once. The chain recombines TRBV2 with TRBJ1-6; D unresolved. V was trimmed by 7 bases and J by 0 bases, leaving 10 bases between them. There are 15 residues in the CDR3. The germline V gene has CDR1 SNHLY and CDR2 FYNNEI. The CDR3 loop reads CASTGLSSYNSPLHF. The CDR3 coding sequence is TGTGCCAGCACCGGACTAAGCTCCTATAATTCACCCCTCCACTTT.

Only a few counts were recorded for this clonotype. The chain carries TRBV19 and TRBJ2-3, with 9 bases lining up with TRBD2. The V gene's germline CDR1 is LNHDA and CDR2 SQIVND (reference sequence). V trimming: 7 bases; J trimming: 4 bases; junction bases outside the gene matches: 6. The CDR3 spans 14 residues. CDR3 sequence (DNA): TGTGCCAGTATGAGGCGGGAGGGGTCAGATACGCAGTATTTT. The encoded protein is CASMRREGSDTQYF.

The chain combines TRBV29-1 with TRBJ1-2; 8 nucleotides match TRBD1. V lost 1 base to trimming and J lost 8 bases; unmatched junction nucleotides: 12. Germline V gene data show CDR1 as SQVTM and CDR2 as ANQGSEA. This CDR3 is 15 amino acids long. CDR3 DNA sequence: TGCAGCGTTGAAGCCCCCCGGACAGGGTGGAACGGCTACACCTTC. The encoded protein is CSVEAPRTGWNGYTF.

In DNA, the CDR3 is TGTGCCAGCAGCTTAGGGGGACTAGCGGGGGGGAATGAGCAGTTCTTC. Encoded protein: CASSLGGLAGGNEQFF. The V and J genes are TRBV7-9 and TRBJ2-1; TRBD2 matches at 16 bases. V shed 1 base, J shed 7 bases, and the junction held 1 base outside the gene matches. Germline CDR1 SEHNR, CDR2 FQNEAQ (reference sequence). The CDR3 is 16 amino acids. The full variable domain, in which reference TRBV7-9 and TRBJ2-1 provide the parts outside the CDR3, is DTGVSQNPRHKITKRGQNVTFRCDPISEHNRLYWYRQTLGQGPEFLTYFQNEAQLEKSRLLSDRFSAERPKGSFSTLEIQRTEQGDSAMYLCASSLGGLAGGNEQFFGPGTRLTVL.

The CDR3 nucleotides read TGTGCCACCAGCAGACAGAGGGTGGGTGAGCAGTTCTTC. Its translation is CATSRQRVGEQFF. The chain uses TRBV15 and TRBJ2-1, with a possible D match to TRBD2 (5 bases). Trimming removed 2 bases from V and 9 bases from J, with 11 bases in between. Looked up from germline, CDR1 is LNHNV and CDR2 is YYDKDF (reference sequence). This CDR3 comprises 13 residues.

This clonotype was detected ten times or more. This sequence joins TRBV6-1 and TRBJ2-5, with TRBD2 matching over 10 bases. The V gene's germline CDR1 is MNHNS and CDR2 SASEGT. With V trimmed by 6 bases and J by 5 bases, 9 bases remained unmatched. This CDR3 spans 15 amino acids. In nucleotides, the CDR3 is TGTGCCAGCAGCCGTGGACTAGCGGAGAAGGAGACCCAGTACTTC. This sequence encodes CASSRGLAEKETQYF.

In its sample, this clonotype was seen many times. J is TRBJ2-7 and V is TRBV7-6; D gene uncertain. The V gene lost 7 bases and the J gene lost 9 bases, with 16 bases spanning the gap. The length of the CDR3 is 12 residues. Germline lookup yields CDR1 SGHVS and CDR2 FNYEAQ. The CDR3 DNA reads as TGTGCCAGCACCCAAGGCGACGTTAGGCAGTACTTC. This codes for CASTQGDVRQYF.

This chain connects TRBV15 to TRBJ2-1; D remains ambiguous. Trimming cost V 0 bases and J 7 bases, with 4 bases left between them. Per germline, CDR1 LNHNV and CDR2 YYDKDF (reference sequence). This CDR3 comprises 12 residues. In DNA, the CDR3 is TGTGCCACCAGCAGAGAGGTGAATGAGCAGTTCTTC. Its protein product is CATSREVNEQFF.

This clonotype occurred a few times. Given a much more abundant clone one base away, this may be a read error. This chain joins TRBV20-1 and TRBJ2-7; D might be TRBD1 or TRBD2, each matching 5 bases. V was clipped by 0 bases and J by 3 bases, with 15 bases between them. CDR3 size: 15 residues. Germline V gene sequence: CDR1 DFQATT, CDR2 SNEGSKA (reference sequence). The CDR3 region is CSARDRGDHHYEQYF. CDR3 sequence (DNA): TGCAGTGCTAGAGATCGTGGGGACCACCACTACGAGCAGTACTTC.

This clonotype was detected ten times or more. For the CDR3, the DNA is TGCAGTGCTTCATACAGCGGGAATTCACCCCTCCACTTT. Protein product: CSASYSGNSPLHF. The chain recombines TRBV20-1 with TRBJ1-6; D ambiguous. The V end lost 5 bases, the J end lost 7 bases, and 12 bases lay between the germline ends. CDR3 size: 13 residues. Germline-derived CDR1 and CDR2 are DFQATT and SNEGSKA (reference sequence).

This clonotype was counted at least ten times. The chain uses TRBV13 and TRBJ2-7; D might be TRBD1 (6 bases). Trimming stripped 10 bases from V and 3 bases from J, with 16 bases between. The CDR3 runs to 13 residues. Germline CDR1 and CDR2: PRHDT and FYEKMQ (reference sequence). The CDR3 reads CATQGPGDYEQYF. DNA of the CDR3: TGTGCCACCCAGGGGCCTGGGGACTACGAGCAGTACTTC.

The chain recombines TRBV27 with TRBJ1-2, with D maybe TRBD1 (6 bases). V lost 3 bases to trimming and J lost 0 bases, with 11 bases between them. The germline gives CDR1 MNHEY, CDR2 SMNVEV (reference sequence). The CDR3 length is 15 residues. The DNA of the CDR3 is TGTGCCAGCAGTTTCCTACGGGACACTAACTATGGCTACACCTTC. Protein sequence: CASSFLRDTNYGYTF.

The chain combines TRBV14 with TRBJ1-5, with D hard to call. The CDR3 has 13 residues. Germline V gives CDR1 SGHDN, CDR2 FVKESK. V lost 0 bases and J 6 bases, leaving 6 bases between the germline ends. The CDR3, as DNA: TGTGCCAGCAGCCAAGAATTTGGTCAGCCCCAGCATTTT. Residues: CASSQEFGQPQHF.

This clonotype has a handful of counts. This chain uses TRBV12-3 or TRBV12-4 with TRBJ2-3; TRBD2 is a possible D gene (5 bases). V was shortened by 2 bases and J by 4 bases, with 16 bases between the two germline ends. This CDR3 spans 16 amino acids. CDR3 bases: TGTGCCAGCAGTTTAATTTACGGGGAATCCCCAGATACGCAGTATTTT. Amino acid sequence: CASSLIYGESPDTQYF.

The chain joins TRBV2 to TRBJ2-6, with D perhaps matching TRBD1 (5 bases). The CDR3 loop spans 14 amino acids. V gave up 5 bases and J gave up 4 bases, with 9 bases separating them. Germline loops: CDR1 SNHLY, CDR2 FYNNEI. The CDR3 DNA sequence: TGTGCCAGCAGTCCCAGGGAAGGGGCCAACGTCCTGACTTTC. It specifies CASSPREGANVLTF.

CDR3 in amino acids: CSVADRGPFGYTF. The DNA for the CDR3 is TGCAGCGTTGCGGACAGGGGGCCTTTTGGCTACACCTTC. The rearrangement links TRBV29-1 to TRBJ1-2; 11 positions agree with TRBD1. V was pared by 4 bases and J by 7 bases, with 5 bases of the junction left unmatched. The CDR3 is 13 residues long. Germline V gene data show CDR1 as SQVTM and CDR2 as ANQGSEA. Looking up the rest from reference TRBV29-1 and TRBJ1-2 gives the full variable domain: SAVISQKPSRDICQRGTSLTIQCQVDSQVTMMFWYRQQPGQSLTLIATANQGSEATYESGFVIDKFPISRPNLTFSTLTVSNMSPEDSSIYLCSVADRGPFGYTFGSGTRLTVV.